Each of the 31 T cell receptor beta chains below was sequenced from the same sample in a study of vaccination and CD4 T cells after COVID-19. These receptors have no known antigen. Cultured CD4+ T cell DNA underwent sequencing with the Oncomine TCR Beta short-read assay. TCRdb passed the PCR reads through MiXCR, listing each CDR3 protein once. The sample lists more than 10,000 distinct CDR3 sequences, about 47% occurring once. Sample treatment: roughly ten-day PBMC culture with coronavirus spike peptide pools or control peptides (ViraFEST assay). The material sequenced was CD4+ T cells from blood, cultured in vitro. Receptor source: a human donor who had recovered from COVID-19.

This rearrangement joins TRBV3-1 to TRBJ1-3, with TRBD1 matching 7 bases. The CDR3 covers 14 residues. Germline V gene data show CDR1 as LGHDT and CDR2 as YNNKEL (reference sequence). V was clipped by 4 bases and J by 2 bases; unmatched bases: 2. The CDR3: CASSLRGPGNTIYF. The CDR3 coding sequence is TGTGCCAGCAGCCTAAGGGGGCCTGGAAACACCATATATTTT.

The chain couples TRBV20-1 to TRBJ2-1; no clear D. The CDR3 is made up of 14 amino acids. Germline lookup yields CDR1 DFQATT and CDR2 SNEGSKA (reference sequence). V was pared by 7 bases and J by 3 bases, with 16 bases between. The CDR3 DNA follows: TGCAGTGTAAGAAGACACCAGAACTACAATGAGCAGTTCTTC. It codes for CSVRRHQNYNEQFF.

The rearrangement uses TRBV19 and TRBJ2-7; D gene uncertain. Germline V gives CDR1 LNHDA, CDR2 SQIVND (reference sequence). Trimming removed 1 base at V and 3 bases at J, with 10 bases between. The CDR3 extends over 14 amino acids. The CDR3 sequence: CASSIGAIGYEQYF. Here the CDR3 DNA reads TGTGCCAGTAGTATAGGGGCTATCGGCTACGAGCAGTACTTC.

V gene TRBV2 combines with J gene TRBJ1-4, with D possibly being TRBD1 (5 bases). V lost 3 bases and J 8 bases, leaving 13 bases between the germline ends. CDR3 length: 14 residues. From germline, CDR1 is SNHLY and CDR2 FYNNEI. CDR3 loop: CASSERDSREKLFF. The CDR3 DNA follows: TGTGCCAGCAGTGAGCGGGACTCCCGGGAAAAACTGTTTTTT.

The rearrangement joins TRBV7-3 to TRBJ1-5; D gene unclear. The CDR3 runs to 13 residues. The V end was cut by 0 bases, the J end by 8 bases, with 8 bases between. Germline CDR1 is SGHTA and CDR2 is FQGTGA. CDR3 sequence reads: CASSLTAQEPQHF. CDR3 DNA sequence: TGTGCCAGCAGCTTAACTGCGCAGGAGCCCCAGCATTTT.

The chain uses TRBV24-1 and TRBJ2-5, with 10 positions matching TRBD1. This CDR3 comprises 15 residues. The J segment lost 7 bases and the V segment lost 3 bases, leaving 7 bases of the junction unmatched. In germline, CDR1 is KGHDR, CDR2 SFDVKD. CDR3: CATSDPGTGVGTQYF. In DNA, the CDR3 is TGTGCCACCAGTGATCCCGGGACAGGGGTTGGGACCCAGTACTTC.

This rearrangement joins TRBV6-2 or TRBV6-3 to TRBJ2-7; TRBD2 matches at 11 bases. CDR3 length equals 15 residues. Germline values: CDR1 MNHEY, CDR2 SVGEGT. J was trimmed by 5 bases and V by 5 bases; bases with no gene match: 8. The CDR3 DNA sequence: TGTGCCAGCAGTCAGACCCTAGCGGGAGGCCACGAGCAGTACTTC. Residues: CASSQTLAGGHEQYF.

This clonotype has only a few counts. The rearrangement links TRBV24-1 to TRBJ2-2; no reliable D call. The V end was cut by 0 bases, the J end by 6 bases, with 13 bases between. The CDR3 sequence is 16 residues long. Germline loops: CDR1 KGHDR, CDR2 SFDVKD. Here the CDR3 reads CATSDLRTIHPGELFF. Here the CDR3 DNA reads TGTGCCACCAGTGATTTGCGAACGATTCATCCCGGGGAGCTGTTTTTT.

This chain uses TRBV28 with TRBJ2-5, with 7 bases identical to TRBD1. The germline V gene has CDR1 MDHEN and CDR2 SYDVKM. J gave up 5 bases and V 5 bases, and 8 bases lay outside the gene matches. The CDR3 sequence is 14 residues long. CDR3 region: CASSPTTGLETQYF. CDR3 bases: TGTGCCAGCAGTCCCACGACAGGGCTGGAGACCCAGTACTTC.

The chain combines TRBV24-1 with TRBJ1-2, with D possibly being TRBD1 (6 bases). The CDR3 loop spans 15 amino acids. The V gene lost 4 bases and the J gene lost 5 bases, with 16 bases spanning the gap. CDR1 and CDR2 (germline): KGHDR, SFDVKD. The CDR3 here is CATSDAKGVVYGYTF. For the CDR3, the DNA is TGTGCCACCAGTGACGCCAAGGGGGTGGTGTATGGCTACACCTTC.

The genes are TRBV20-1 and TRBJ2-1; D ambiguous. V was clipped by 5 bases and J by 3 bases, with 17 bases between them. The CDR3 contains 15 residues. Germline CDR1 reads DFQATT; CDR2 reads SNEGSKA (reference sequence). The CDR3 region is CSAQTRLTNYNEQFF. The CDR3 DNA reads TGCAGTGCTCAGACTCGACTGACAAACTACAATGAGCAGTTCTTC.

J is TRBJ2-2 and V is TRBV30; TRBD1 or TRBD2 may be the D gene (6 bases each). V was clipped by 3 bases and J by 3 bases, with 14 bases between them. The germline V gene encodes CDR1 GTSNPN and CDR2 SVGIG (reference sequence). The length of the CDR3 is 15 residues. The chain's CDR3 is CAWRSGGRDTGELFF. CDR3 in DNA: TGTGCCTGGAGATCCGGGGGCAGGGACACCGGGGAGCTGTTTTTT.

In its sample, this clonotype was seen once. In nucleotides, the CDR3 is TGTGCCAGCAGTACAGGACAGGGGGCTAGCGAGCAGTACTTC. Translation gives CASSTGQGASEQYF. The chain has TRBV6-2 or TRBV6-3 and TRBJ2-7, with 11 nucleotides matching TRBD1. The V segment lost 5 bases and the J segment 6 bases; nucleotides outside the gene matches: 6. In germline, CDR1 is MNHEY, CDR2 SVGEGT. The CDR3 totals 14 residues.

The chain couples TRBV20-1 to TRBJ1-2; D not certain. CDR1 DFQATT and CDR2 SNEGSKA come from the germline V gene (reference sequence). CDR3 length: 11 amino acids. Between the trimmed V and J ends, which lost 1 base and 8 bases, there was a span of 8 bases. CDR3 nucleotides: TGCAGTGCTAGAGTGGACGAGGGCTACACCTTC. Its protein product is CSARVDEGYTF.

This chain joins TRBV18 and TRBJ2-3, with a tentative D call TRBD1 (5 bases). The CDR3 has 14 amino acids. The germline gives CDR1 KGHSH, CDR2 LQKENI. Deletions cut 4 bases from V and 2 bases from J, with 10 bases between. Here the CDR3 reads CASSRRVSTDTQYF. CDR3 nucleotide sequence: TGTGCCAGCTCACGCAGGGTTTCCACAGATACGCAGTATTTT.

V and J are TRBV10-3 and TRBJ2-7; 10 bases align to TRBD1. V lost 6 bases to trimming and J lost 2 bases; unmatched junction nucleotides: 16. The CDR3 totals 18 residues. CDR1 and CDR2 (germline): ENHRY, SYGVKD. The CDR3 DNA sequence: TGTGCCATCAGCAGGGACAGGGGTGTGGGCGGGGCCACCTACGAGCAGTACTTC. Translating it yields CAISRDRGVGGATYEQYF.

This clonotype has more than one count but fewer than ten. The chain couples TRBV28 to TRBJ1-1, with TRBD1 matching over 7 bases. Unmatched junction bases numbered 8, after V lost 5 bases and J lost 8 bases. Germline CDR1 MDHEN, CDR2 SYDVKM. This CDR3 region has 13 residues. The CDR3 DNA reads TGTGCCAGCAGTCCTGGGACAGAGGCGGAAGCTTTCTTT. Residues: CASSPGTEAEAFF.

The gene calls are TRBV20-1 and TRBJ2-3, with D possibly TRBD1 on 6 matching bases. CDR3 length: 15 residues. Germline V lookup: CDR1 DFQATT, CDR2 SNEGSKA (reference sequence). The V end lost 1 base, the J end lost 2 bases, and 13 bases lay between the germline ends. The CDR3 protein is CSARVGSGDTDTQYF. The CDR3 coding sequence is TGCAGTGCTAGAGTTGGTTCAGGGGACACAGATACGCAGTATTTT.

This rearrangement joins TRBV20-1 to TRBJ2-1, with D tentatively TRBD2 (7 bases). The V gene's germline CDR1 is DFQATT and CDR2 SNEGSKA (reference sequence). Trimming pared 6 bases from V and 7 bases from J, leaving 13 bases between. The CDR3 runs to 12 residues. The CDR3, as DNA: TGCAGTGCCCCCAAGGGGGGGAATGAGCAGTTCTTC. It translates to CSAPKGGNEQFF.

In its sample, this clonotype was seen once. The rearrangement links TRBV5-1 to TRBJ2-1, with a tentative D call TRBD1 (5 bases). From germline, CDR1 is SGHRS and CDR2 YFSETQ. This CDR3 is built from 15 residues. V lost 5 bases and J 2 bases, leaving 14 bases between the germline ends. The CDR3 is CASRVPGSTYNEQFF. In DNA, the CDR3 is TGCGCCAGCAGAGTTCCAGGGTCTACCTACAATGAGCAGTTCTTC.

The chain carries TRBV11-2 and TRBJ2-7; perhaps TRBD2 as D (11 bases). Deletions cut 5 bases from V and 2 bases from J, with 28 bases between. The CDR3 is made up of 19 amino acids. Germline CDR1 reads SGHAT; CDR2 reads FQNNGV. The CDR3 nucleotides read TGTGCCAGCAGCCAGATCCGGGACAGGGGACTAGCGGCTACCTACGAGCAGTACTTC. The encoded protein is CASSQIRDRGLAATYEQYF. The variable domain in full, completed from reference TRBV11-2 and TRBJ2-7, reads EAGVAQSPRYKIIEKRQSVAFWCNPISGHATLYWYQQILGQGPKLLIQFQNNGVVDDSQLPKDRFSAERLKGVDSTLKIQPAKLEDSAVYLCASSQIRDRGLAATYEQYFGPGTRLTVT.

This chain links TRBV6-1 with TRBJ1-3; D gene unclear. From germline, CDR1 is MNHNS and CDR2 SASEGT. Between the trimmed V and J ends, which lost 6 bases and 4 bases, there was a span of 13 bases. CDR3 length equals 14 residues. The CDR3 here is CASSQKRVGNTIYF. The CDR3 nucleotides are TGTGCCAGCAGCCAAAAAAGGGTGGGAAACACCATATATTTT.

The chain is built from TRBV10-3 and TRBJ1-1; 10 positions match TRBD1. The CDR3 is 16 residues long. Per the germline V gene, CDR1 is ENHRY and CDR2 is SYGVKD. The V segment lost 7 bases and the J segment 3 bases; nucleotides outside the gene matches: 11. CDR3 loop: CAINNRDRGFYTEAFF. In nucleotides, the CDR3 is TGTGCCATCAACAACCGGGACAGGGGCTTTTACACTGAAGCTTTCTTT.

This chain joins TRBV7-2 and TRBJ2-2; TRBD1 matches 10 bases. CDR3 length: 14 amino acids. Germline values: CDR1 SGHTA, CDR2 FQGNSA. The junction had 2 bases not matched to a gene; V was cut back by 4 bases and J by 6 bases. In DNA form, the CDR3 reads TGTGCCAGCAGCTGGGACAGGGGAGCCGGGGAGCTGTTTTTT. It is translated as CASSWDRGAGELFF.

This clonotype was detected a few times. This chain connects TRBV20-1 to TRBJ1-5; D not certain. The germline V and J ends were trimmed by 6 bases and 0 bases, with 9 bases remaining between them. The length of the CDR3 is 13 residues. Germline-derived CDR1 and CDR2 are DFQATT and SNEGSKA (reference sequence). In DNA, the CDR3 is TGCAGTGCCCGGCGGTTTAGCAATCAGCCCCAGCATTTT. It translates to CSARRFSNQPQHF.

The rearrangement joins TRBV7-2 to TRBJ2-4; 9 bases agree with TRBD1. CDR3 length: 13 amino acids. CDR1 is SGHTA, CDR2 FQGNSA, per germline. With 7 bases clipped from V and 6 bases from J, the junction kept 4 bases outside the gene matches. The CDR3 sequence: CASTMGQGNIQYF. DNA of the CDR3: TGTGCCAGCACGATGGGACAGGGAAACATTCAGTACTTC.

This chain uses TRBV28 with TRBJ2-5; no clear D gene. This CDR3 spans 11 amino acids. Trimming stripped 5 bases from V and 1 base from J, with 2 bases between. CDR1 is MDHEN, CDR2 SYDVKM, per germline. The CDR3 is CASSPQETQYF. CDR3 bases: TGTGCCAGCAGTCCCCAAGAGACCCAGTACTTC. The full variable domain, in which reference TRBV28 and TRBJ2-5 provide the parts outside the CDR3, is DVKVTQSSRYLVKRTGEKVFLECVQDMDHENMFWYRQDPGLGLRLIYFSYDVKMKEKGDIPEGYSVSREKKERFSLILESASTNQTSMYLCASSPQETQYFGPGTRLLVL.

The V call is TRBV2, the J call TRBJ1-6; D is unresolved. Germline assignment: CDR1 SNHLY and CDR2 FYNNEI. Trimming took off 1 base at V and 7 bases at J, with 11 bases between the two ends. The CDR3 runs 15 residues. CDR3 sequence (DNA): TGTGCCAGCAGTGAAGTTGGCTACCGGAATTCACCCCTCCACTTT. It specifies CASSEVGYRNSPLHF.

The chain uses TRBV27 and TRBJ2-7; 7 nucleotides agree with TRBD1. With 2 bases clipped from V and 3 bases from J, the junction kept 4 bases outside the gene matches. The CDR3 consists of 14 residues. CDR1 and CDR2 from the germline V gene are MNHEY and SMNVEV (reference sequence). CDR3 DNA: TGTGCCAGCAGTTTAGTACAGGGGATCTACGAGCAGTACTTC. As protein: CASSLVQGIYEQYF.

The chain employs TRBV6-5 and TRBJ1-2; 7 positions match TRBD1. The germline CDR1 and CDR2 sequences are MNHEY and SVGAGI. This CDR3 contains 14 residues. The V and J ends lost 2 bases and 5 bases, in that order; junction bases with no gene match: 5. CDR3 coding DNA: TGTGCCAGCAGTTACCGGGACAGACCATATGGCTACACCTTC. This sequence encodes CASSYRDRPYGYTF.

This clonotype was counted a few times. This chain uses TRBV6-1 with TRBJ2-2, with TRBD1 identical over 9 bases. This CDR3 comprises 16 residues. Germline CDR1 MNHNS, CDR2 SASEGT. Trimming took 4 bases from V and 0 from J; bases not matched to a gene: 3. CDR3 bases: TGTGCCAGCAGTGGGACAGGGGACGCGAACACCGGGGAGCTGTTTTTT. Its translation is CASSGTGDANTGELFF.